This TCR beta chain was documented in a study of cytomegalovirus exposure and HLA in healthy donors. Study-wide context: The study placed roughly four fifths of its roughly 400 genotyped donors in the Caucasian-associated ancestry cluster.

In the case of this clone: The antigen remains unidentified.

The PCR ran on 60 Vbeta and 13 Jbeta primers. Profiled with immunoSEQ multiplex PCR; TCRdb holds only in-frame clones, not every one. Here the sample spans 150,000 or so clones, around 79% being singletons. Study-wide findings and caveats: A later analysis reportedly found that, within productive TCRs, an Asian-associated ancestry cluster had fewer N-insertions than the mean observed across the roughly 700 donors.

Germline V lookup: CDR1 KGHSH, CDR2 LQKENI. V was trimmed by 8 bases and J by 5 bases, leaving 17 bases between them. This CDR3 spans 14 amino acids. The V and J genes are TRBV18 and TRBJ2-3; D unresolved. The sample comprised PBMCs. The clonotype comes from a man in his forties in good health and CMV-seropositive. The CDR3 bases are TGTGCCAGCATAAACCAAACGACGGGAGATACGCAGTATTTT. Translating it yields CASINQTTGDTQYF.